These T cell receptor beta chains were read from a single sample in a study of post-analysis software for immune sequencing data. TCRdb independently ran MiXCR on the PCR reads; one entry per CDR3 protein. The sample consists of some 450,000 distinct CDR3 sequences, under 55% of them appearing once. Sample: blood. These receptors originate from a girl aged 5-17 years with multiple sclerosis. CDR3s include the opening cysteine and the closing phenylalanine or tryptophan. A D gene is named only where the DNA matches it firmly. Only some rows state a clone size, as once, few, many or a class for expanded clones.

TRBJ2-4,TRBV20-1,TRBD2,NA,CSASLRERDRLAKNIQYF,TGCAGTGCTAGTCTGCGGGAGCGAGATAGGCTAGCCAAAAACATTCAGTACTTC
TRBJ2-1,TRBV6-1,NA,NA,CASSETRQYNEQFF,TGTGCCAGCAGTGAAACGCGTCAGTACAATGAGCAGTTCTTC
TRBJ2-1,TRBV6-5,NA,NA,CASSYDGTARSYNEQFF,TGTGCCAGCAGTTACGACGGGACCGCCCGATCCTACAATGAGCAGTTCTTC
TRBJ2-3,TRBV6-2/TRBV6-3,NA,NA,CASSSRQGGPDTQYF,TGTGCCAGCAGTTCCCGCCAGGGGGGTCCCGATACGCAGTATTTT
TRBJ2-7,TRBV5-1,TRBD2,few,CASSLSTSGGDYEQYF,TGCGCCAGCAGCCTTTCGACTAGCGGGGGAGACTACGAGCAGTACTTC
TRBJ2-2,TRBV29-1,TRBD1,few,CSAPGQGRFAGELFF,TGCAGCGCCCCGGGACAGGGGCGGTTCGCCGGGGAGCTGTTTTTT
TRBJ2-1,TRBV11-1,NA,NA,CASNPGQNNEQFF,TGTGCCAGCAATCCGGGGCAGAACAATGAGCAGTTCTTC
TRBJ2-7,TRBV6-2/TRBV6-3,NA,NA,CASSYMGGEQYF,TGTGCCAGCAGTTACATGGGAGGCGAGCAGTACTTC
TRBJ1-1,TRBV4-1,NA,few,CASSWDTNTEAFF,TGCGCCAGCAGCTGGGACACTAACACTGAAGCTTTCTTT
TRBJ2-1,TRBV5-1,TRBD1,NA,CASSDSGQVGSFF,TGCGCCAGCAGCGACTCTGGACAGGTTGGTTCGTTCTTC
TRBJ1-2,TRBV28,TRBD1,once,CASRGTGENYDYTF,TGTGCCAGCAGGGGGACAGGGGAAAACTATGACTACACCTTC
TRBJ2-5,TRBV3-1,NA,few,CASSQDGHTQETQYF,TGTGCCAGCAGCCAAGATGGGCACACCCAAGAGACCCAGTACTTC
TRBJ2-7,TRBV5-5,TRBD2,few,CASSLLRTSGSYEQYF,TGTGCCAGCAGCTTACTCCGGACTAGCGGGAGCTACGAGCAGTACTTC
TRBJ2-7,TRBV13,NA,few,CASSLSYSYEQYF,TGTGCCAGCAGCTTATCGTACTCCTACGAGCAGTACTTC
TRBJ2-1,TRBV20-1,NA,NA,CSASDSTGDSYNEQFF,TGCAGTGCTAGTGACTCAACGGGAGATTCCTACAATGAGCAGTTCTTC